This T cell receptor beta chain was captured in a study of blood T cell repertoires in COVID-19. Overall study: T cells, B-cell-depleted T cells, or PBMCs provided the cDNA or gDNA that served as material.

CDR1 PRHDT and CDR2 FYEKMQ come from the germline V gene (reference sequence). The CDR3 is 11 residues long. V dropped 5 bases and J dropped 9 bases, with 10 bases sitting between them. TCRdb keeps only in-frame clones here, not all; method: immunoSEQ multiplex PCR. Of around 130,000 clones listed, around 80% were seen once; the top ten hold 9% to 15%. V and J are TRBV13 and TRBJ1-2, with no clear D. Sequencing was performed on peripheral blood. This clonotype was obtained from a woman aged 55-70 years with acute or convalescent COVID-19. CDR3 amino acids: CASSIAARYTF. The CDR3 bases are TGTGCCAGCAGCATTGCGGCTCGCTACACCTTC.